These 22 T cell receptor beta chains were sequenced from one sample in a study of T-cell memory formation after mild COVID-19. TCRdb re-called the 5' RACE reads through MiXCR, storing one row per CDR3 protein. In the table there are 450,000 or so distinct CDR3 sequences, about 19% of which are singletons. The sample comprised PBMCs or a T cell subset sorted from them (not recorded which). The receptors come from an adult woman who had mild COVID-19 (a few samples of this study predate the infection). Cell type and time point are not known.

The chain has TRBV6-2 or TRBV6-3 and TRBJ2-1, with 11 positions matching TRBD2. Germline trimming cut 2 bases from V and 4 bases from J; bases unmatched to any gene: 1. The V gene's germline CDR1 is MNHEY and CDR2 SVGEGT. The CDR3 is made up of 15 amino acids. DNA for the CDR3: TGTGCCAGCAGTTACGGGACTAGCGGTTACAATGAGCAGTTCTTC. Its protein is CASSYGTSGYNEQFF.

This chain connects TRBV12-3 or TRBV12-4 to TRBJ2-7; 7 positions match TRBD1. The CDR3 totals 15 residues. Germline trimming cut 4 bases from V and 2 bases from J; bases unmatched to any gene: 8. The CDR3 sequence is CASSSTQGSTYEQYF. In DNA form, the CDR3 reads TGTGCCAGCAGTTCGACACAGGGGTCAACCTACGAGCAGTACTTC.

The V call is TRBV5-1, the J call TRBJ1-4; possible D gene TRBD1, 6 bases. This CDR3 has 15 residues. V was trimmed by 4 bases and J by 6 bases, leaving 16 bases between them. The germline V gene encodes CDR1 SGHRS and CDR2 YFSETQ. As DNA, the CDR3 is TGCGCCAGCAGCACCTCGGGACAAGAAGATGAAAAACTGTTTTTT. Translating it yields CASSTSGQEDEKLFF.

The rearrangement links TRBV5-4 to TRBJ2-5; the D is unclear. Germline V gives CDR1 SGHNT, CDR2 YYREEE (reference sequence). Trimming pared 1 base from V and 5 bases from J, leaving 12 bases between. The CDR3 runs to 14 residues. CDR3 region: CASSLRVGRETQYF. The CDR3 region has the DNA TGTGCCAGCAGCTTGAGGGTCGGAAGGGAGACCCAGTACTTC.

The rearrangement joins TRBV29-1 to TRBJ1-1; D is unclear. V shed 7 bases and J shed 3 bases, with 12 bases lying between them. In germline, CDR1 is SQVTM, CDR2 ANQGSEA. This CDR3 is 12 amino acids long. CDR3: CSGWHQYTEAFF. CDR3 DNA: TGCAGCGGATGGCACCAATACACTGAAGCTTTCTTT.

This clonotype was seen more than once but under ten times. The chain couples TRBV7-2 to TRBJ2-1, with no clear D. Trimming cost V 5 bases and J 7 bases, with 15 bases left between them. CDR1 is SGHTA and CDR2 is FQGNSA in the germline V gene. This CDR3 region has 14 residues. Here the CDR3 reads CASSPAALGNEQFF. The DNA for the CDR3 is TGTGCCAGCAGCCCTGCGGCCTTGGGGAATGAGCAGTTCTTC.

V and J are TRBV5-4 and TRBJ2-7; D not certain. The CDR3 is 13 amino acids. Trimming took 2 bases from V and 0 from J, leaving 6 bases between them. CDR1 and CDR2 (germline): SGHNT, YYREEE (reference sequence). In DNA, the CDR3 is TGTGCCAGCAGCTTAGATGACTCCTACGAGCAGTACTTC. Translating it yields CASSLDDSYEQYF.

In its sample, this clonotype was seen a few times. The chain has TRBV7-9 and TRBJ2-3; 10 nucleotides align to TRBD2. This CDR3 region has 16 residues. Unmatched junction bases numbered 7, after V lost 3 bases and J lost 4 bases. The germline V gene encodes CDR1 SEHNR and CDR2 FQNEAQ (reference sequence). CDR3: CASSFLLAGLADTQYF. CDR3 sequence (DNA): TGTGCCAGCAGCTTCCTACTAGCGGGGCTCGCAGATACGCAGTATTTT.

A few counts support this clonotype. This chain links TRBV9 with TRBJ2-7; D might be TRBD1 or TRBD2, each matching 5 bases. The length of the CDR3 is 15 residues. The V gene's germline CDR1 is SGDLS and CDR2 YYNGEE. V gave up 3 bases and J gave up 2 bases, with 15 bases separating them. The chain's CDR3 is CASSAPGTAPYEQYF. CDR3 in DNA: TGTGCCAGCAGCGCCCCCGGGACGGCCCCCTACGAGCAGTACTTC.

Points on this clonotype: Likely a read error: the CDR3 ends without its conserved phenylalanine or tryptophan. The limits of the CDR3 on the DNA are not certain, so only TCRdb's listed CDR3 is given. The rearrangement joins TRBV21-1 to TRBJ2-7; no check of the table's D call, TRBD2, against the DNA was made. TRBV21-1 is a listed pseudogene. The CDR3 is 12 residues long, ends included. The CDR3 reads CASRQRLAPTGA.

The chain employs TRBV12-3 or TRBV12-4 and TRBJ2-1, with TRBD2 identical over 7 bases. V lost 7 bases and J lost 7; bases outside the gene matches: 10. The CDR3 spans 14 residues. The CDR3 DNA is TGTGCCAGCACCTCTCGGGGAGGGCCGAATGAGCAGTTCTTC. Residues: CASTSRGGPNEQFF.

This clonotype was detected a few times. This chain joins TRBV7-9 and TRBJ1-5, with D perhaps TRBD1 (6 bases). The germline gives CDR1 SEHNR, CDR2 FQNEAQ (reference sequence). Trimming stripped 5 bases from V and 6 bases from J, with 17 bases between. The CDR3 length is 15 residues. The CDR3 sequence is CASSPRGSSGQPQHF. For the CDR3, the DNA is TGTGCCAGCAGCCCTAGGGGGTCATCGGGTCAGCCCCAGCATTTT. The variable domain in full, with the rest retrieved from reference TRBV7-9 and TRBJ1-5, is DTGVSQNPRHKITKRGQNVTFRCDPISEHNRLYWYRQTLGQGPEFLTYFQNEAQLEKSRLLSDRFSAERPKGSFSTLEIQRTEQGDSAMYLCASSPRGSSGQPQHFGDGTRLSIL.

This chain joins TRBV2 and TRBJ2-1; 7 positions match TRBD1. The CDR3 loop spans 16 amino acids. Germline-derived CDR1 and CDR2 are SNHLY and FYNNEI. The J segment lost 6 bases and the V segment lost 2 bases, leaving 10 bases of the junction unmatched. The CDR3 region has the DNA TGTGCCAGCAGTGAAAGGGAAGGGGCAGGGGGCAATGAGCAGTTCTTC. Its translation: CASSEREGAGGNEQFF.

The chain has TRBV7-9 and TRBJ2-1; TRBD2 matches 7 bases. The germline V gene encodes CDR1 SEHNR and CDR2 FQNEAQ (reference sequence). The length of the CDR3 is 12 residues. J gave up 14 bases and V 0 bases, and 4 bases lay outside the gene matches. In nucleotides, the CDR3 is TGTGCCAGCAGCTTAGCGGGAGGGCCAAAGTTCTTC. Its protein is CASSLAGGPKFF.

The rearrangement uses TRBV10-3 and TRBJ2-1, with 9 bases matching TRBD2. Germline CDR1 reads ENHRY; CDR2 reads SYGVKD. With V trimmed by 3 bases and J by 1 base, 4 bases remained unmatched. The CDR3 covers 16 residues. Written as DNA, the CDR3 is TGTGCCATCAGTGAATTGGCGGGAGGGTCCTACAATGAGCAGTTCTTC. This sequence encodes CAISELAGGSYNEQFF.

This clonotype was picked up a small number of times. The chain is built from TRBV7-9 and TRBJ1-1, with 9 bases that match TRBD1. Germline V lookup: CDR1 SEHNR, CDR2 FQNEAQ (reference sequence). Trimming removed 4 bases from V and 4 bases from J; junction bases left unmatched: 7. The CDR3 runs to 15 residues. The CDR3: CASSSSTGGFTEAFF. In DNA, the CDR3 is TGTGCCAGCAGCTCAAGCACAGGGGGCTTCACTGAAGCTTTCTTT.

This clonotype was seen many times. The DNA of the CDR3 is TGCGCCAGCAGCCCCCGGACAGGCTACGAGCAGTACTTC. As protein: CASSPRTGYEQYF. This chain connects TRBV4-3 to TRBJ2-7, with 7 bases matching TRBD1. Germline loops: CDR1 LGHNA, CDR2 YSLEER. CDR3 length equals 13 residues. The junction had 3 bases not matched to a gene; V was cut back by 4 bases and J by 3 bases.

This clonotype turned up a few times. The chain is built from TRBV7-3 and TRBJ2-5; TRBD2 aligns across 9 bases. The junction had 5 bases not matched to a gene; V was cut back by 5 bases and J by 1 base. Per germline, CDR1 SGHTA and CDR2 FQGTGA. The CDR3 is 15 residues long. For the CDR3, the DNA is TGTGCCAGCAGCCCGGGAGCGGGGGGCCAAGAGACCCAGTACTTC. Translation: CASSPGAGGQETQYF.

The chain links TRBV7-3 to TRBJ2-2; TRBD1 or TRBD2 may be the D gene (6 bases each). From germline, CDR1 is SGHTA and CDR2 FQGTGA. V was trimmed by 5 bases and J by 3 bases, leaving 13 bases between them. This CDR3 is built from 15 residues. The CDR3 DNA is TGTGCCAGCAGCGAGGGGGGCGGATACACCGGGGAGCTGTTTTTT. It specifies CASSEGGGYTGELFF.

This clonotype has more than one count but fewer than ten. CDR3 in amino acids: CASSYLTPWAKNIQYF. The CDR3, as DNA: TGTGCCAGCAGTTATCTTACCCCGTGGGCCAAAAACATTCAGTACTTC. The V and J genes are TRBV12-3 or TRBV12-4 and TRBJ2-4, with D unresolved. CDR3 length equals 16 residues. V dropped 4 bases and J dropped 1 base, with 14 bases sitting between them.

This clonotype was seen only a few times. CDR3 protein: CASSRRSAGSQPQHF. The CDR3 DNA sequence: TGCGCCAGCAGCCGACGGAGTGCTGGTAGTCAGCCCCAGCATTTT. This chain joins TRBV4-1 and TRBJ1-5; D is ambiguous. Germline V gives CDR1 MGHRA, CDR2 YSYEKL. With 4 bases removed from V and 6 bases from J, the gap between germline ends came to 16 bases. The CDR3 contains 15 residues.

The V gene is TRBV12-3 or TRBV12-4, the J gene TRBJ1-3; tentatively, D is TRBD1 (5 bases). The CDR3 totals 15 residues. V was shortened by 6 bases and J by 0 bases, with 12 bases between the two germline ends. Here the CDR3 reads CASSLRGISGNTIYF. In DNA form, the CDR3 reads TGTGCCAGCAGCCTCCGGGGGATCTCTGGAAACACCATATATTTT.